These 5 T cell receptor beta chains came from one sample sequenced in a study of blood T cell repertoires in COVID-19 (dated by TCRdb to about 2020). Library method: the immunoSEQ multiplex PCR assay. Here the immuneACCESS table is served through TCRdb, limited to in-frame sequences with V and J called. Missing clones are a known gap in these copies; in checked studies unresolved V genes cover under half, and the rest lacks a known reason. The sample table contains approximately 200,000 clones; only one count was recorded for 80% to 90% of them. Around 3.8% of the sample is in the top ten clones. The sample comprised PBMCs or T cells enriched from blood (not recorded which). These receptors all stem from a woman under 40 who had been exposed to COVID-19.

The genes are TRBV15 and TRBJ1-5; TRBD1 is a possible D gene (5 bases). The CDR3 spans 18 residues. V shed 0 bases and J shed 4 bases, with 19 bases lying between them. The germline gives CDR1 LNHNV, CDR2 YYDKDF (reference sequence). The CDR3 reads CATSRDSATGDGNQPQHF. CDR3 coding DNA: TGTGCCACCAGCAGAGATTCGGCCACGGGGGATGGAAATCAGCCCCAGCATTTT.

The table lists this clone with a few counts. The rearrangement joins TRBV7-2 to TRBJ1-6, with unresolved D. The V end was cut by 1 base, the J end by 11 bases, with 9 bases between. CDR3 length: 13 amino acids. CDR1 is SGHTA and CDR2 is FQGNSA in the germline V gene. DNA for the CDR3: TGTGCCAGCAGCTTAGATTTCAGCGCACCCCTCCACTTT. Amino acids: CASSLDFSAPLHF.

V and J are TRBV3-1 (or the pseudogene TRBV3-2) and TRBJ1-2; D is perhaps TRBD1 (5 bases). This CDR3 has 13 amino acids. The V end lost 1 base, the J end lost 8 bases, and 11 bases lay between the germline ends. Looked up from germline, CDR1 is LGHDT and CDR2 is YNNKEL (reference sequence). The CDR3 nucleotides are TGTGCCAGCAGCCAAGTACAGGTCTTCGGCTACACCTTC. The encoded protein is CASSQVQVFGYTF.

The rearrangement joins TRBV29-1 to TRBJ2-2; D call uncertain. V lost 6 bases to trimming and J lost 1 base, with 6 bases between them. Germline lookup yields CDR1 SQVTM and CDR2 ANQGSEA. This CDR3 is built from 12 residues. The CDR3 DNA is TGCAGCGTGTACAGGAACACCGGGGAGCTGTTTTTT. Translated: CSVYRNTGELFF.

The CDR3 region has the DNA TGTGCCAGCAGCAGAATCGGTCATACGCAGTATTTT. Translated, it gives CASSRIGHTQYF. The rearrangement links TRBV7-9 to TRBJ2-3; D is undetermined. The CDR3 has 12 amino acids. Deletions cut 5 bases from V and 7 bases from J, with 10 bases between. Germline values: CDR1 SEHNR, CDR2 FQNEAQ (reference sequence).